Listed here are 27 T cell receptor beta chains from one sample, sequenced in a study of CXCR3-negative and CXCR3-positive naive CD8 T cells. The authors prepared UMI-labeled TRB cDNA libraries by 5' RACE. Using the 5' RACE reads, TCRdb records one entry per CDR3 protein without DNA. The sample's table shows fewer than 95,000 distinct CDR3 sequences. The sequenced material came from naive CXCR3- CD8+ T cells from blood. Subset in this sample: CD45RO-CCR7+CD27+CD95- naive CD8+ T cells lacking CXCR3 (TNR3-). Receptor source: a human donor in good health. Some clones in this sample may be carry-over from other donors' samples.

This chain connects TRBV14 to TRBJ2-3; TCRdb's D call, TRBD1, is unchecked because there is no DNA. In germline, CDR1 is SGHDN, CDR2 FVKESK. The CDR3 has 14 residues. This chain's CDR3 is CASSQGEGGDTQYF.

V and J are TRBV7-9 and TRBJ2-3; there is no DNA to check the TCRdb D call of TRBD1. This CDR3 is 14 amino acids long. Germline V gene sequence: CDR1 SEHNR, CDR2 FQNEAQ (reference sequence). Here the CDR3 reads CASSSDRGTDTQYF.

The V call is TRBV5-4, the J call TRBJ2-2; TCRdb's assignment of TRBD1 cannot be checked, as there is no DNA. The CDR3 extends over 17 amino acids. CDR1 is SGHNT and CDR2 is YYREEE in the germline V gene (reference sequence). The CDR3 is CASFDLTGGARPGELFF.

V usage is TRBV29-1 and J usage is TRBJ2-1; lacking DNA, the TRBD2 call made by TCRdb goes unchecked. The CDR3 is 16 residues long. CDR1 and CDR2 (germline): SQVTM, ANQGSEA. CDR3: CSVEGLDRSLFDEQFF.

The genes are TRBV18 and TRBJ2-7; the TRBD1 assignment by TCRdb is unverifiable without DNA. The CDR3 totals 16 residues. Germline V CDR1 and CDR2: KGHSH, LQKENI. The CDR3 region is CASSPSRDRGAGMQYF. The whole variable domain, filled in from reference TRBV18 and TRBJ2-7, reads NAGVMQNPRHLVRRRGQEARLRCSPMKGHSHVYWYRQLPEEGLKFMVYLQKENIIDESGMPKERFSAEFPKEGPSILRIQQVVRGDSAAYFCASSPSRDRGAGMQYFGPGTRLTVT.

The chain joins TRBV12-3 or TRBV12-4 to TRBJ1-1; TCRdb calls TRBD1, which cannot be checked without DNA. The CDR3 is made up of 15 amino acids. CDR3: CASSPQGARHTEAFF.

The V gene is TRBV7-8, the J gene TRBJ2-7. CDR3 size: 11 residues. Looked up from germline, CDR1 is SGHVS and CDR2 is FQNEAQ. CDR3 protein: CASSDPYEQYF.

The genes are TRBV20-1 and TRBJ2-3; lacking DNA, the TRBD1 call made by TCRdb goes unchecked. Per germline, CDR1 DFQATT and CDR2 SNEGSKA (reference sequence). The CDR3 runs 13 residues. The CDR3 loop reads CSARERGSDTQYF.

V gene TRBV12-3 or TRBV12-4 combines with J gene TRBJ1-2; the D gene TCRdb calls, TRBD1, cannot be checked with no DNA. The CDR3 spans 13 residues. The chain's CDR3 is CASSPGTGYGYTF.

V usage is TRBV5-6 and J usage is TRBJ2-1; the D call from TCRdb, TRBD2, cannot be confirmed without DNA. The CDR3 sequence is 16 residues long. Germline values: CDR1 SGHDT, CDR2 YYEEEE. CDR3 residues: CASSVLRSGSLDEQLF.

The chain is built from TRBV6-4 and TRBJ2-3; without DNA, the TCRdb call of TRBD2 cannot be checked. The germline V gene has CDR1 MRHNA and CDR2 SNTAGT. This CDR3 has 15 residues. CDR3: CASSESGGAADTQYF.

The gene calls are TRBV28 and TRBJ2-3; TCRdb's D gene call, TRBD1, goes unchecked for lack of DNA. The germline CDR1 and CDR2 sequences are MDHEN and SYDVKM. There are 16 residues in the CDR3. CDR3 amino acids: CASSFLGTGYKDTQYF.

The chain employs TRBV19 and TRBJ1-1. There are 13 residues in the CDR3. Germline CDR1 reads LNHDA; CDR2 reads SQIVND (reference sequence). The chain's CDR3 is CASSMSPNTEAFF.

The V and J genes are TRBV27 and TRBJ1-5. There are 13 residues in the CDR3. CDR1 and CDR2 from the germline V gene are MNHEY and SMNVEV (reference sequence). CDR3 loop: CASSLSRNQPQHF.

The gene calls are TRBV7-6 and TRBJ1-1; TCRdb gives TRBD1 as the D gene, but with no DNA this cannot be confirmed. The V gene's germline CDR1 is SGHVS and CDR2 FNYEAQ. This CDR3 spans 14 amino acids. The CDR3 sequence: CASSQGGGWTEAFF. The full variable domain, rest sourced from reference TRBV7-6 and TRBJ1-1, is GAGVSQSPRYKVTKRGQDVALRCDPISGHVSLYWYRQALGQGPEFLTYFNYEAQQDKSGLPNDRFSAERPEGSISTLTIQRTEQRDSAMYRCASSQGGGWTEAFFGQGTRLTVV.

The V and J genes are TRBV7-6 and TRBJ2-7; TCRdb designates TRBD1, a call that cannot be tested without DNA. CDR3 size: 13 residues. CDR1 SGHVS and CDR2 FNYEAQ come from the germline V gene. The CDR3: CASSLRDAYEQYF. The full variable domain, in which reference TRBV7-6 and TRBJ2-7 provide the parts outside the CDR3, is GAGVSQSPRYKVTKRGQDVALRCDPISGHVSLYWYRQALGQGPEFLTYFNYEAQQDKSGLPNDRFSAERPEGSISTLTIQRTEQRDSAMYRCASSLRDAYEQYFGPGTRLTVT.

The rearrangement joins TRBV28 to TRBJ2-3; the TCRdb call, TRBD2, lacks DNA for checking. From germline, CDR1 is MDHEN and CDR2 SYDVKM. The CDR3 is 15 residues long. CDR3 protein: CASSLSGGSTDTQYF.

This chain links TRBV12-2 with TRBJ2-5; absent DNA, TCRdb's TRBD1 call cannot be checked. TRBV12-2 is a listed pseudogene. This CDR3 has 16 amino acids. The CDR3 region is CASRLAYRPGEETQYF.

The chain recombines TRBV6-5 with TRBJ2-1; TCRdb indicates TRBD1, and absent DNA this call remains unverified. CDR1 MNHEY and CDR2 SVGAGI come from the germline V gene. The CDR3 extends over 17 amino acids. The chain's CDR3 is CASSFSVVSGILNEQFF.

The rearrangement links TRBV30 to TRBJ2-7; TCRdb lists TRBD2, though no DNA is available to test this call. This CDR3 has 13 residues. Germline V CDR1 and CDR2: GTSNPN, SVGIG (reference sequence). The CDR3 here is CAWRDSPEGEQYF.

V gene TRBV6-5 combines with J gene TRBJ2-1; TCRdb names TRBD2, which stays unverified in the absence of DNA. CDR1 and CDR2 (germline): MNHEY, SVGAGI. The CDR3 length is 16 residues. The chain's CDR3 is CASSYSSAGRYNEQFF.

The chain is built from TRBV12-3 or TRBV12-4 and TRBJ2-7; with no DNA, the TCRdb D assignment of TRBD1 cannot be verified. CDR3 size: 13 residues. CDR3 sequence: CASSLTGSYEQYF.

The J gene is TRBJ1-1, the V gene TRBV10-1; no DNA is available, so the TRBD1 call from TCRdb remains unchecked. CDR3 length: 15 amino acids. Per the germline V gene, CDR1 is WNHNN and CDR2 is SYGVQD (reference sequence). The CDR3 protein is CASSESWGGHTEAFF.

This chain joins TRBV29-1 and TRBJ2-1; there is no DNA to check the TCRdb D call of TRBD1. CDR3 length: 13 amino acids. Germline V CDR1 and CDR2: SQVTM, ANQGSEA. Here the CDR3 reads CSTRDRGNNEQFF.

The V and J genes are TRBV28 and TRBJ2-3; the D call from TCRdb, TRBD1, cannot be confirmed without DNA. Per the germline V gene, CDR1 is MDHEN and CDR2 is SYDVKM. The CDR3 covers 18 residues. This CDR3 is CASSFVYGGETGTDTQYF.

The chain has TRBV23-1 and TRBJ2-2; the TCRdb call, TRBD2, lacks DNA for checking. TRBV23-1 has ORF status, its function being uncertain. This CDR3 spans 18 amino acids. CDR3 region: CASSQDGREGIYTGELFF.

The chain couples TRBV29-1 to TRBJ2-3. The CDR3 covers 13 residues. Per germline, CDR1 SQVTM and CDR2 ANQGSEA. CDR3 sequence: CSVEDTYTDTQYF.